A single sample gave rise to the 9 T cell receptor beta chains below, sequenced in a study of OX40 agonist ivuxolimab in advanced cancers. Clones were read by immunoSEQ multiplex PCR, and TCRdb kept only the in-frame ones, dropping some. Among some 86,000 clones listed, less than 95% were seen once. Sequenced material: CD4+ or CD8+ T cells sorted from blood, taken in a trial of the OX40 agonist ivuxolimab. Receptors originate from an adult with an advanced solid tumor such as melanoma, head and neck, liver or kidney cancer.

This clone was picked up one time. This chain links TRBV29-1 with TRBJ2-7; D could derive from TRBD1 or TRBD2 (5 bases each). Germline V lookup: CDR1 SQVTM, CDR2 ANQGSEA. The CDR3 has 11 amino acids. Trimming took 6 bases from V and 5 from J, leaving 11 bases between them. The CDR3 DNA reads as TGCAGCGTAATGGGGGTCCACGAGCAGTACTTC. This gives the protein CSVMGVHEQYF.

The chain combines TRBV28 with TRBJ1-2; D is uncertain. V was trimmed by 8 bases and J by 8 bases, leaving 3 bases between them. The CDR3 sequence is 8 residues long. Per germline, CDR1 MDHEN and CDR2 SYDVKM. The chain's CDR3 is CASGGYTF. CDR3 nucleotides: TGTGCCAGCGGCGGCTACACCTTC.

The CDR3 bases are TGTGCCAGCAGTTGGGAATACGAGCAGTACTTC. Its translation is CASSWEYEQYF. The chain has TRBV6-6 and TRBJ2-7, with unresolved D. This CDR3 has 11 residues. The germline V gene encodes CDR1 MNHNY and CDR2 SVGAGI (reference sequence). Deletions cut 4 bases from V and 4 bases from J, with 5 bases between.

CDR3 sequence reads: CASFQGTGELFF. The CDR3 nucleotides are TGTGCCAGCTTCCAGGGAACCGGGGAGCTGTTTTTT. This chain joins TRBV28 and TRBJ2-2, with D possibly being TRBD1 (5 bases). The germline V and J ends were trimmed by 8 bases and 5 bases, with 9 bases remaining between them. The CDR3 is 12 residues long. CDR1 is MDHEN, CDR2 SYDVKM, per germline.

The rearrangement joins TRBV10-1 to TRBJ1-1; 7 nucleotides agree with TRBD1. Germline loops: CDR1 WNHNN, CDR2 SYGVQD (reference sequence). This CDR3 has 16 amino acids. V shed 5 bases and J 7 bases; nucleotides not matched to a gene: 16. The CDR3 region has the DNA TGCGCCAGCAGTCCGTATACCGGGACAGAGACAATTGAAGCTTTCTTT. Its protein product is CASSPYTGTETIEAFF.

CDR3 nucleotides: TGCGCCAGCAGCCAAGGCCGACAGGCCGGAGGGGCCAAAAACATTCAGTACTTC. Translated: CASSQGRQAGGAKNIQYF. The chain combines TRBV4-1 with TRBJ2-4; D tentatively reads TRBD1 or TRBD2 (6 bases each). This CDR3 spans 18 amino acids. Germline lookup yields CDR1 MGHRA and CDR2 YSYEKL. Trimming left V 1 base short and J 1 base short, with 17 bases between.

The CDR3 DNA reads TGCGCCAGCAGCTTGGGCCCAGGGGCCTCCGAGCAGTACGTC. Protein product: CASSLGPGASEQYV. V usage is TRBV5-1 and J usage is TRBJ2-7, with a weak D call TRBD1 (6 bases). Trimming took off 0 bases at V and 6 bases at J, with 13 bases between the two ends. The length of the CDR3 is 14 residues. The germline CDR1 and CDR2 sequences are SGHRS and YFSETQ.

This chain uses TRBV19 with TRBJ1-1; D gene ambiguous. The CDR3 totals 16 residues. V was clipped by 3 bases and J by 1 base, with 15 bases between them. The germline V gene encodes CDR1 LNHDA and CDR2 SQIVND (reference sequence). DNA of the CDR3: TGTGCCAGTAGTATCTCTTTGGCACAGTCGAACACTGAAGCTTTCTTT. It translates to CASSISLAQSNTEAFF.

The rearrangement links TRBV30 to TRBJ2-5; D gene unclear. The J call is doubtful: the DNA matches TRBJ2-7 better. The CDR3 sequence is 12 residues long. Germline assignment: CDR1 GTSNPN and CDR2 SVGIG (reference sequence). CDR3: CAWSAPLHEQYF. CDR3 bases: TGTGCCTGGAGTGCCCCCCTTCACGAGCAGTACTTC.